Listed below are T cell receptor beta chains from one sample, sequenced in a study of T cells in Graves' hyperthyroidism and ophthalmopathy. TCRdb ran MiXCR on the multiplex PCR reads and lists one entry per CDR3 protein. The profile covers around 600,000 distinct CDR3 sequences, with 14% appearing a single time and roughly 7% taken by the ten largest. The source material was blood. The receptors here all came from a woman under 30 with Graves' ophthalmopathy. CDR3s leave out the opening cysteine and the closing phenylalanine or tryptophan. The size field is filled for only some rows; it gives once, few, many or a size class.

.	TRBV29-1	TRBJ1-3	SVLGQGKGNTIY
.	TRBV12-5	TRBJ2-7	ASGLVPRAGAYEQY
many	TRBV6-2/TRBV6-3	TRBJ2-7	ASSKGHAYEQY
many	TRBV2	TRBJ1-5	ASNGDRGNQPQH
.	TRBV7-3	TRBJ1-2	ASSLTPVRASPYGYT
many	TRBV30	TRBJ2-1	AWSAPLPDDEQF
many	TRBV4-1	TRBJ1-1	ASTQGDANTEAF
.	TRBV27	TRBJ2-1	ASSLSKGDSGNEQF
.	TRBV10-3	TRBJ2-1	AISESASGIGEQF
few	TRBV6-1	TRBJ1-2	ASSEVIGVRAYGYT
many	TRBV7-2	TRBJ1-1	ASSLRLRNTEAF
many	TRBV5-1	TRBJ1-1	ASGLTGMNTEAF
many	TRBV20-1	TRBJ2-1	SARDLAGNEQF
many	TRBV27	TRBJ2-1	ASSLVGTSDHNEQF
many	TRBV28	TRBJ2-1	ASSLPDRNEQF
many	TRBV28	TRBJ1-2	ASSLDSPSNYGYT
many	TRBV7-9	TRBJ2-1	ASSLPPGTSGRSNEQF
many	TRBV6-5	TRBJ2-3	ASSYSPRTDTQY
.	TRBV27	TRBJ2-2	ASSVLAGGRGGELF
.	TRBV5-4	TRBJ2-1	ASSTFSGLAGGNNEQF
many	TRBV2	TRBJ2-7	ASSEMAAYSYEQY
.	TRBV20-1	TRBJ1-5	SAATASNQPQH
.	TRBV7-9	TRBJ1-4	ASSHYSDRAEKLF
many	TRBV27	TRBJ1-1	ASSPLWGTANTEAF